This record looks at one TCR beta chain sequence and its context. No antigen is known for it. V gave up 6 bases and J gave up 4 bases, with 13 bases separating them. CDR1 and CDR2 (germline): MDHEN, SYDVKM. The CDR3 totals 14 residues. The data originate from a study of shared clonotypes between healthy human individuals. Study conclusions and caveats: The small donor group covered limited genetic and exposure diversity.

TCRdb keeps only in-frame clones here, not all; method: immunoSEQ multiplex PCR. In the table there are about 460,000 clones, roughly three quarters of which are singletons. Within Nashville, Tennessee resided all donors, each a Caucasian adult. Sample: PBMCs. V gene TRBV28 combines with J gene TRBJ1-5; a weak D match, TRBD1 (5 bases). The receptor's source is a woman aged 40 to 49 in good health. Some clones in this sample may be carry-over from other donors' samples. The CDR3 sequence is CASRGAGTNQPQHF. CDR3 bases: TGTGCCAGCAGAGGAGCTGGGACTAATCAGCCCCAGCATTTT.